A selection of T cell receptor beta chains follows, all from one sample in a study of cytomegalovirus exposure and HLA in healthy donors. Some clones are missing from TCRdb's copy, which holds only in-frame ones; the method was immunoSEQ multiplex PCR. This sample carries 130,000 or so clones, 75% to 85% of them seen once, and the ten largest clones take about 3%. Sequencing input: PBMCs. These receptors all come from a woman younger than 35 in good health and CMV-seropositive. CDR3s include the opening cysteine and the closing phenylalanine or tryptophan. D genes are given only for firm matches. Where a row states a size, it is once, few, many or the class of an expanded clone; other rows omit it.

j_call v_call d_call clone_size cdr3_nt cdr3_aa
TRBJ2-1 TRBV5-1 - - TGCGCCAGCAGCTTGGAAACTAGTCTCGGTGGGCAGTTCTTC CASSLETSLGGQFF
TRBJ2-2 TRBV5-5 - few TGTGCCAGCAGCCGGGACAATTCCTTAACCGGGGAGCTGTTTTTT CASSRDNSLTGELFF
TRBJ2-2 TRBV6-5 TRBD1 - TGTGCCAGCCTCAGGGGGACCAAGAACACCGGGGAGCTGTTTTTT CASLRGTKNTGELFF
TRBJ1-4 TRBV4-1 TRBD1 - TGCGCCAGCAGCCAAGAGGGGACAGGGTGGAATGAAAAACTGTTTTTT CASSQEGTGWNEKLFF
TRBJ1-1 TRBV29-1 - - TGCAGCGTTGTTTTAGGTACAGGTAGAAGTGAAGCTTTCTTT CSVVLGTGRSEAFF
TRBJ2-5 TRBV7-8 - - TGTGCCAGCAGCTCTCGTTGGGTGGGCGCGAAAAATGTGACCCAGTACTTC CASSSRWVGAKNVTQYF
TRBJ2-7 TRBV6-5 TRBD2 - TGTGCCAGCAGTTACAGCTCTAGCGGGTCCTACGAGCAGTACTTC CASSYSSSGSYEQYF
TRBJ1-2 TRBV5-8 TRBD1 once TGTGCCAGCTTTCTTAGGGACAGGGTTTTCTATGGCTACACCTTC CASFLRDRVFYGYTF
TRBJ1-4 TRBV27 - - TGTGCCAGCAGTCCGTGGACACCCTCTAGAGCAACTAATGAAAAACTGTTTTTT CASSPWTPSRATNEKLFF
TRBJ2-2 TRBV6-5 - - TGTGCCAGCAACTCGGGACACTCGAACACCGGGGAGCTGTTTTTT CASNSGHSNTGELFF
TRBJ2-7 TRBV30 - - TGTGCCTGGGCCCGTGGCGGAGAGCAGTACTTC CAWARGGEQYF
TRBJ1-2 TRBV14 TRBD1 - TGTGCCAGCAGCCAAAACCAGCACGGGACAGGTTATGGCTACACCTTC CASSQNQHGTGYGYTF
TRBJ2-3 TRBV5-4 TRBD2 - TGTGCCAGCAGCAGGACTAGCGGGGGGTCGACAGATACGCAGTATTTT CASSRTSGGSTDTQYF
TRBJ2-7 TRBV6-1 - few TGTGCCAGCATCTCCCGGAGGGTCATGCCCTACGAGCAGTACTTC CASISRRVMPYEQYF
TRBJ1-6 TRBV10-2 - - TGCGCCAGCAAAAAGGGGAATAATTCACCCCTCCACTTT CASKKGNNSPLHF
TRBJ1-6 TRBV2 - few TGTGCCAGCAGTGAAGGGCAGGCCTTAGGTAATTCACCCCTCCACTTT CASSEGQALGNSPLHF
TRBJ2-2 TRBV2 TRBD2 - TGTGCCAGCAATCTCGGGACTATGTTAGAGGAGCTGTTTTTT CASNLGTMLEELFF
TRBJ1-1 TRBV15 TRBD1 - TGTGCCACCAGCAGACTGGGACAGGGGAGGACTGAAGCTTTCTTT CATSRLGQGRTEAFF
TRBJ1-1 TRBV7-9 TRBD1 - TGTGCCAGCAGCCGGACAGGGTATTACACTGAAGCTTTCTTT CASSRTGYYTEAFF
TRBJ1-5 TRBV6-1 - - TGTGCCAGCAGTGAGGGGGGGGCAGGCAATCAGCCCCAGCATTTT CASSEGGAGNQPQHF
TRBJ1-5 TRBV5-4 - - TGTGCCAGCAGCCTTCTAGGGGGGCCCCAGCATTTT CASSLLGGPQHF
TRBJ2-1 TRBV13 TRBD1 - TGTGCCAGCAGCAAGCCGGGACAGGGGATTAATGAGCAGTTCTTC CASSKPGQGINEQFF
TRBJ2-1 TRBV7-7 - - TGTGCCAGCAGCTTAGCCCCGACAGGATACAATGAGCAGTTCTTC CASSLAPTGYNEQFF
TRBJ2-5 TRBV7-3 - - TGTGCCAGCAGCCCGGACTATTTAGAGACCCAGTACTTC CASSPDYLETQYF
TRBJ1-6 TRBV9 - - TGTGCCAGCAGCCCTAGCGGGGGGTTCCTGCCGAATTCACCCCTCCACTTT CASSPSGGFLPNSPLHF
TRBJ1-3 TRBV25-1 TRBD1 - TGTGCCAGCAGTGAAACTCGGGACAGGGAAAACACCATATATTTT CASSETRDRENTIYF
TRBJ1-5 TRBV18 - - TGTGCCAGCTCACCCGGAGGGACGGGGAATCAGCCCCAGCATTTT CASSPGGTGNQPQHF
TRBJ1-2 TRBV15 - - TGTGCCACCAGCACTAAGCACCCTTCCGACTATGGCTACACCTTC CATSTKHPSDYGYTF
TRBJ2-7 TRBV7-9 - - TGTGCCAGCAGCTTAGCGCCGGGGAACTACGAGCAGTACTTC CASSLAPGNYEQYF
TRBJ2-4 TRBV4-1 TRBD2 - TGCGCCAGCAGCCAAGAAAGCCTAGCGGGGGGAACCAAAAACATTCAGTACTTC CASSQESLAGGTKNIQYF
TRBJ1-6 TRBV5-4 TRBD1 few TGTGCCAGCAGCGGAGGGACAGGGAAAACCTATAATTCACCCCTCCACTTT CASSGGTGKTYNSPLHF
TRBJ2-1 TRBV9 TRBD2 - TGTGCCAGCAGCGTAGAATGGGCGGGGGGGCCGAATGAGCAGTTCTTC CASSVEWAGGPNEQFF
TRBJ1-4 TRBV5-3 - - TGTGCCAGAAGCTCGATAGAGGGGGCAACTAATGAAAAACTGTTTTTT CARSSIEGATNEKLFF
TRBJ2-1 TRBV7-9 - - TGTGCCAGCAGCCCCGTATCTTCGGATGAGCAGTTCTTC CASSPVSSDEQFF